Below, one T cell receptor beta chain is given with its context. The antigen this receptor binds is unknown. Per-nucleotide qualities are absent, and no much larger clonotype sits a single base away. The sample is drawn from a study of blood T cell repertoires in COVID-19 (TCRdb year 2020). Background for the entire study: The collaborator samples originated in the United States, Italy and Spain and spanned the acute and convalescent phases of COVID-19. The material from the prospective study consisted of cDNA or gDNA derived from T cells, B-cell-depleted T cells, or PBMCs. Subjects who had been exposed to COVID-19, were actively infected with it, or had recovered from it provided the deeply sampled blood TCRbeta repertoires that made up the dataset. The repertoires were made available in a free public database intended to serve as a resource for research on the immune response to SARS-CoV-2. Samples came from the ongoing ImmuneRACE study (first 160 participants) plus 1,254 subjects from 6 global collaborators. The sample metadata nearly always contained a de-identified subject ID, COVID-19 status, age in years and sex. HLA class I and class II types, where available, came from metadata supplied by the sample provider rather than from assay-based typing.

Enrolling through a virtual design, the prospective study's participants ranged in age from roughly 18 to 100 years and lived across about two dozen United States geographic areas. In the prospective study, cohorts were assigned on the basis of participant-reported clinical history obtained from a screening survey and a study questionnaire. Exposed participants had been in contact, within 2 weeks of entering the study, with a person who had a PCR-confirmed or clinician-diagnosed case of COVID-19. Mobile phlebotomists in the prospective study collected whole blood, serum and a nasopharyngeal or oropharyngeal swab from every participant. Prospective study participants could optionally give additional blood draws and questionnaires over an approximately two-month period. Before DNA extraction, prospective study blood samples were shipped either frozen or at room temperature. TCRbeta CDR3 regions were amplified from genomic DNA by means of the immunoSEQ Assay, a bias-controlled multiplex PCR. Regarding the original processing steps: The number of nucleated cells in each sample was estimated by amplification of reference gene primers within the assay. To quantify the absolute abundance of each unique TCRbeta CDR3 rearrangement, sequence reads were collapsed and filtered. Productive Simpson clonality was computed per sample as the square root of Simpson's diversity index over productive rearrangements. TCRdb took this table from immuneACCESS and kept in-frame rearrangements with V and J called. Such tables lack part of the clones; where checked against another copy, unresolved V genes explain under half of the gap, and the rest is unexplained. The V and J calls and clone size were taken over from that table, and D and trimming were inferred from the DNA. This sample is represented by approximately 220,000 clones; 65% to 90% of them were singletons. The ten largest clones capture about 4% of the sample.

Spanning cysteine to phenylalanine, the CDR3 consists of 14 amino acids. The kept DNA is CDR3 alone, 42 bases in frame from the first base. The germline V gene (reference sequence) provides CDR1 GTSNPN and CDR2 SVGIG. V is clipped by 0 bases and J by 8 bases, and the sequence between their germline boundaries is 13 bases long. The investigation overall reported the following: Clinical and demographic metadata were provided uncurated, with the amount varying by source and participant.

Sequenced input: PBMCs or T cells enriched from blood (not recorded which). The chain is assembled from TRBV30 and TRBJ1-4; the D region possibly corresponds to TRBD1 (6 bases align). The clonotype was recovered from a woman in her twenties or thirties who had been exposed to COVID-19. The DNA sequence is given as TGTGCCTGGAGTGTACCCGGGGGGGCCGAAAAACTGTTTTTT. Translated, it gives CAWSVPGGAEKLFF.